The entry below describes one TCR beta chain. What it binds is unknown. This CDR3 fails to terminate in the conserved phenylalanine or tryptophan, so it likely reflects a read error. This entry comes from a study of tumor-infiltrating lymphocytes in primary liver carcinoma. Making TCR beta cDNA involved 400 to 600 ng total RNA and a constant-region primer. Employing slightly modified ARM-PCR, three nested multiplex PCR rounds were run, and these gave rise to the TCR beta libraries. Amplification in the first two PCR rounds was performed using TRBV1-TRBV30 forward primers and a C-beta reverse primer for 10 cycles each. One entry per CDR3 protein results from TCRdb running MiXCR on the multiplex PCR reads. The sample lists around 54,000 distinct CDR3 sequences, over 70% occurring once. The germline gives CDR1 SGHAT, CDR2 FQNNGV. The CDR3 contains 14 residues. Without any cell sorting, roughly 20-33 mg of bulk tissue yielded co-extracted RNA and DNA.

Findings and caveats of the study: Only around 7.5-25% of top clones occurred in all five tumor regions.

The V and J genes are TRBV11-2 and TRBJ2-1; no clear D. The receptor was derived from a man aged 40-49 years with primary liver carcinoma and hepatitis B virus infection. Material: liver tumor tissue from sampling region 2. Noted subset: tumor region T2, inferior pole. CDR3 nucleotide sequence: TGTGCCAACAGCTTAACTAACGGATACAATAAGCAGTTCATC. Translated, it gives CANSLTNGYNKQFI.